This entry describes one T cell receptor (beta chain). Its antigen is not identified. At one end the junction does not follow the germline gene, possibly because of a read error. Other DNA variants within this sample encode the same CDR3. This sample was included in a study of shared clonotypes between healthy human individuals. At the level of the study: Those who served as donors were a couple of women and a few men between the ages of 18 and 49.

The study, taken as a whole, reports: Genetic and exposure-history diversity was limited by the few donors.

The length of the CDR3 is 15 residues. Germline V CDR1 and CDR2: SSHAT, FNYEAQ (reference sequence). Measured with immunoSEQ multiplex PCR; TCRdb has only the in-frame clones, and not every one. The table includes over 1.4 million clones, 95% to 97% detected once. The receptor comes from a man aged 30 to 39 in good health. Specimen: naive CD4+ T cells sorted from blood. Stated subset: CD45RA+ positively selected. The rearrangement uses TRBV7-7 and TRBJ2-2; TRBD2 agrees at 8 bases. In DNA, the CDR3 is TGTGCTAGCAGCCTACTGGCGGGAGGAACCGGGGAGCTGTTTTTT. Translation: CASSLLAGGTGELFF. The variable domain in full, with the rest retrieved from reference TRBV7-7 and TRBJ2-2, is GAGVSQSPRYKVTKRGQDVTLRCDPISSHATLYWYQQALGQGPEFLTYFNYEAQPDKSGLPSDRFSAERPEGSISTLTIQRTEQRDSAMYRCASSLLAGGTGELFFGEGSRLTVL.